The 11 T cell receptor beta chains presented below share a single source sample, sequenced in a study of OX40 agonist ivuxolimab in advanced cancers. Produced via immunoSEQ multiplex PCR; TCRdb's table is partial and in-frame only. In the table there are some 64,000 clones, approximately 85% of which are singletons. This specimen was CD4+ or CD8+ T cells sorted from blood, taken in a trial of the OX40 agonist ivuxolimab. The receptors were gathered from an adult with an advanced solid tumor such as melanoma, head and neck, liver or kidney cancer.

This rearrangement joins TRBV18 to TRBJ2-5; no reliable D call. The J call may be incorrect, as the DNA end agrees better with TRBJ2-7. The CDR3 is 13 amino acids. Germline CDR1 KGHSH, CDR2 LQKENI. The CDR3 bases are TGTGCCAGCTCACCACCGGCGTCCTACGAGCAGTACTTC. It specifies CASSPPASYEQYF.

The CDR3 loop reads CSARDFPSQYF. In DNA form, the CDR3 reads TGCAGTGCTAGAGATTTTCCTAGCCAGTATTTT. The V and J genes are TRBV20-1 and TRBJ2-3, with a possible D match to TRBD2 (5 bases). The V end lost 0 bases, the J end lost 12 bases, and 10 bases lay between the germline ends. CDR3 length equals 11 residues. Germline V gene sequence: CDR1 DFQATT, CDR2 SNEGSKA (reference sequence).

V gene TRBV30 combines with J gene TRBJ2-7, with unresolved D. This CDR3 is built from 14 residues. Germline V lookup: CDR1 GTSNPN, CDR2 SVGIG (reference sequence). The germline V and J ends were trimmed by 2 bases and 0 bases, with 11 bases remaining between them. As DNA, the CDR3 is TGTGCCTGGAGTTTGGACGGCTACTCCTACGAGCAGTACTTC. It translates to CAWSLDGYSYEQYF. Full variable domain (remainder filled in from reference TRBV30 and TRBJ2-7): SQTIHQWPATLVQPVGSPLSLECTVEGTSNPNLYWYRQAAGRGLQLLFYSVGIGQISSEVPQNLSASRPQDRQFILSSKKLLLSDSGFYLCAWSLDGYSYEQYFGPGTRLTVT.

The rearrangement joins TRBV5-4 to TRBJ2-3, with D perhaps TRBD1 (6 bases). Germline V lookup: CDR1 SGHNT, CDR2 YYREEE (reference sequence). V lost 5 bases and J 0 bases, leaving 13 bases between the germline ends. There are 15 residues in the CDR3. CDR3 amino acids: CASSPDRSSTDTQYF. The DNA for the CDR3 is TGTGCCAGCAGTCCTGACAGGTCTAGCACAGATACGCAGTATTTT.

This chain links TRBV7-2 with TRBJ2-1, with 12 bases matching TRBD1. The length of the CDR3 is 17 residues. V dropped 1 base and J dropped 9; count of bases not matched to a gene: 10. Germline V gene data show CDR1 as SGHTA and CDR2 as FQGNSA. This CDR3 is CASSLVFLGTGGAEQFF. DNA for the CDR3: TGTGCCAGCAGCTTAGTGTTTCTCGGGACAGGGGGCGCTGAGCAGTTCTTC.

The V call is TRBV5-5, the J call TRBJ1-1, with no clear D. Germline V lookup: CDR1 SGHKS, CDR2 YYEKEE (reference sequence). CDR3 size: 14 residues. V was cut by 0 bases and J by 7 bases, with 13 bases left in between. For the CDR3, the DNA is TGTGCCAGCAGCTTGGTCCGGGAGCGGAATGAAGCTTTCTTT. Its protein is CASSLVRERNEAFF. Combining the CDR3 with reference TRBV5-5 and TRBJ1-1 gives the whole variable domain DAGVTQSPTHLIKTRGQQVTLRCSPISGHKSVSWYQQVLGQGPQFIFQYYEKEERGRGNFPDRFSARQFPNYSSELNVNALLLGDSALYLCASSLVRERNEAFFGQGTRLTVV.

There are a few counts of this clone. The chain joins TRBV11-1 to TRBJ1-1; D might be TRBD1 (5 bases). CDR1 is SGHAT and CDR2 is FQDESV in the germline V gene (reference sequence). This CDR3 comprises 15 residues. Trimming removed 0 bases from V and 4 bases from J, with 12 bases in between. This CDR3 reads CASSLADHGGTEAFF. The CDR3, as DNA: TGTGCCAGCAGCTTAGCGGATCACGGGGGCACTGAAGCTTTCTTT.

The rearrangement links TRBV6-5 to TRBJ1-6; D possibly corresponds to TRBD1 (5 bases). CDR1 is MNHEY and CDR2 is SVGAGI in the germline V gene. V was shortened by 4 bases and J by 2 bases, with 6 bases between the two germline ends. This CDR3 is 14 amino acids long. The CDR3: CASSWTTYNSPLHF. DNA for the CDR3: TGTGCCAGCAGTTGGACAACCTATAATTCACCCCTCCACTTT.

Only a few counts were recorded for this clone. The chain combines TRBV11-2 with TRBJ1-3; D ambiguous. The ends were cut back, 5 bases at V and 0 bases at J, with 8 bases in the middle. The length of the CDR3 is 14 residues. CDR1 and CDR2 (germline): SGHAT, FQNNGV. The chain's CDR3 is CASSMVFSGNTIYF. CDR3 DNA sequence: TGTGCCAGCAGCATGGTCTTCTCTGGAAACACCATATATTTT.

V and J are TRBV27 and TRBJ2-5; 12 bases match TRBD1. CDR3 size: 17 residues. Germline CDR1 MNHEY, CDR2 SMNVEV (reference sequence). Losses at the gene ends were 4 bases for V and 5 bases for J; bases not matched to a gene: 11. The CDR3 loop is CASSSVPGTGGRETQYF. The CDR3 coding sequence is TGTGCCAGCAGTTCCGTACCCGGGACAGGGGGCCGGGAGACCCAGTACTTC.

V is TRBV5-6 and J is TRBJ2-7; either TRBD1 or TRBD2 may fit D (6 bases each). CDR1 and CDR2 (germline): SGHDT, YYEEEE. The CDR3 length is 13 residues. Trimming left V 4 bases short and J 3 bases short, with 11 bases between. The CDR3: CASSGGTHYEQYF. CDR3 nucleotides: TGTGCCAGCAGCGGCGGGACACACTACGAGCAGTACTTC.